These 19 T cell receptor beta chains originate from one sample sequenced in a study of neurological immune-mediated disorders. TCRdb passed the 5' RACE reads through MiXCR, listing each CDR3 protein once. The profile shows under 90,000 distinct CDR3 sequences, 3.5% of them singletons. Sequences were obtained from PBMCs. The receptors were sampled from a woman aged 50 to 65 with multiple sclerosis.

This clonotype came up many times. The CDR3 DNA is TGCGCCAGCAGCTTAGTTAGCGGGGCGGTCGAGACCCAGTACTTC. This sequence encodes CASSLVSGAVETQYF. V and J are TRBV5-1 and TRBJ2-5; 8 positions agree with TRBD2. Germline assignment: CDR1 SGHRS and CDR2 YFSETQ. V was pared by 2 bases and J by 5 bases, with 8 bases of the junction left unmatched. CDR3 length: 15 amino acids.

Details on this clonotype: Since no conserved phenylalanine or tryptophan closes the CDR3, a read error is the likely cause. The chain carries TRBV20-1 and TRBJ2-5; tentatively, D is TRBD2 (5 bases). V lost 6 bases and J 10 bases, leaving 18 bases between the germline ends. The CDR3 loop spans 12 amino acids. Germline V CDR1 and CDR2: DFQATT, SNEGSKA (reference sequence). CDR3 amino acids: CSAPVVAGGQYN. The CDR3 DNA follows: TGCAGTGCCCCGGTGGTAGCCGGAGGCCAGTACAAC.

There are many counts of this clonotype. This chain connects TRBV20-1 to TRBJ2-1; 9 bases align to TRBD2. The V and J ends lost 6 bases and 2 bases, in that order; junction bases with no gene match: 8. In germline, CDR1 is DFQATT, CDR2 SNEGSKA (reference sequence). This CDR3 is built from 15 residues. The CDR3 nucleotides are TGCAGTGCCCAAAGCGGGGGGCCCACCTACAATGAGCAGTTCTTC. Translated, it gives CSAQSGGPTYNEQFF.

This clonotype was recorded at least ten times. The V and J genes are TRBV10-3 and TRBJ2-3; TRBD2 aligns across 12 bases. V dropped 5 bases and J dropped 1; count of bases not matched to a gene: 1. Per germline, CDR1 ENHRY and CDR2 SYGVKD. The CDR3 is 15 amino acids. The CDR3 sequence: CAISRTSGGTDTQYF. CDR3 bases: TGTGCCATCAGTCGGACTAGCGGGGGCACAGATACGCAGTATTTT.

Many counts were recorded for this clonotype. The chain has TRBV28 and TRBJ2-3; TRBD2 matches 9 bases. CDR1 is MDHEN and CDR2 is SYDVKM in the germline V gene. This CDR3 region has 19 residues. V dropped 5 bases and J dropped 5; count of bases not matched to a gene: 20. The DNA for the CDR3 is TGTGCCAGCAGTCCCGGGGATTGGGGAGCGGGGGGCCGGGGAGATACGCAGTATTTT. The encoded protein is CASSPGDWGAGGRGDTQYF.

In its sample, this clonotype was seen many times. The chain recombines TRBV20-1 with TRBJ1-1, with D hard to call. This CDR3 region has 14 residues. The germline V gene has CDR1 DFQATT and CDR2 SNEGSKA (reference sequence). The V end lost 2 bases, the J end lost 1 base, and 11 bases lay between the germline ends. CDR3 sequence: CSARQTGPNTEAFF. CDR3 in DNA: TGCAGTGCTAGACAGACTGGGCCGAACACTGAAGCTTTCTTT.

The chain carries TRBV5-1 and TRBJ2-2; TRBD1 aligns across 10 bases. The CDR3 is made up of 17 amino acids. CDR1 SGHRS and CDR2 YFSETQ come from the germline V gene. V lost 4 bases, J lost 5 bases, and 11 bases stayed unmatched. The CDR3 reads CASSEGTTGGLTGELFF. CDR3 nucleotides: TGCGCCAGCAGCGAAGGGACGACAGGGGGCTTGACCGGGGAGCTGTTTTTT.

This clonotype was recorded at least ten times. The V gene is TRBV25-1, the J gene TRBJ1-2; 9 bases agree with TRBD1. This CDR3 contains 14 residues. CDR1 MGHDK and CDR2 SYGVNS come from the germline V gene. V gave up 8 bases and J gave up 3 bases; unmatched junction bases: 7. CDR3 DNA: TGTGCCAGCGGCATACAGGGGGCGGACTATGGCTACACCTTC. Translated, it gives CASGIQGADYGYTF.

About this clonotype: This may be a read error: a much more frequent sequence differs by one nucleotide. CDR3 sequence (DNA): TGCGCCAGCAGCACGCCCACGGGCACAGATACGCAGTATTTT. Residues: CASSTPTGTDTQYF. V usage is TRBV5-1 and J usage is TRBJ2-3; D is unclear. Per germline, CDR1 SGHRS and CDR2 YFSETQ. V lost 4 bases and J 1 base, leaving 10 bases between the germline ends. The CDR3 covers 14 residues.

This clonotype was observed at least ten times. V gene TRBV20-1 combines with J gene TRBJ1-2; D not resolved. This CDR3 has 14 residues. The V gene's germline CDR1 is DFQATT and CDR2 SNEGSKA (reference sequence). Here the CDR3 reads CRALPLARVYGYTF. The CDR3 nucleotides are TGCAGGGCCCTCCCCCTGGCGCGCGTCTATGGCTACACCTTC.

The sample holds many counts of this clonotype. As DNA, the CDR3 is TGTGCCAGCAGCCAAGATAGAAAGGGAAATTCACCCCTCCACTTT. Its protein product is CASSQDRKGNSPLHF. The chain uses TRBV4-2 and TRBJ1-6; D unresolved. V lost 0 bases and J 7 bases, leaving 10 bases between the germline ends. This CDR3 is built from 15 residues. CDR1 is LGHNA and CDR2 is YNFKEQ in the germline V gene.

This clonotype appeared many times. The V call is TRBV20-1, the J call TRBJ2-7, with 9 nucleotides matching TRBD1. The CDR3 runs to 13 residues. CDR1 DFQATT and CDR2 SNEGSKA come from the germline V gene (reference sequence). CDR3 nucleotide sequence: TGCAGAGGACGGGACAGGGCCTCCTACGAGCAGTACTTC. It is translated as CRGRDRASYEQYF.

This clonotype has a count of ten or more. The genes are TRBV5-1 and TRBJ1-3; D unresolved. V lost 0 bases to trimming and J lost 0 bases, with 7 bases between them. The germline gives CDR1 SGHRS, CDR2 YFSETQ. This CDR3 has 15 amino acids. CDR3 DNA: TGCGCCAGCAGCTTGGGAATGGTCTCTGGAAACACCATATATTTT. It codes for CASSLGMVSGNTIYF.

In this sample, this clonotype turned up many times. The chain employs TRBV3-1 and TRBJ1-5; D ambiguous. CDR1 and CDR2 (germline): LGHDT, YNNKEL (reference sequence). V was shortened by 5 bases and J by 5 bases, with 10 bases between the two germline ends. CDR3 length equals 13 residues. In DNA, the CDR3 is TGTGCCAGCAGCATCGGGCTCCATCAGCCCCAGCATTTT. Protein: CASSIGLHQPQHF.

This clonotype came up many times. The rearrangement joins TRBV5-6 to TRBJ2-1; D unresolved. CDR1 and CDR2 (germline): SGHDT, YYEEEE. The CDR3 is made up of 13 amino acids. With 2 bases removed from V and 4 bases from J, the gap between germline ends came to 7 bases. CDR3 sequence reads: CASSLNRYNEQFF. CDR3 sequence (DNA): TGTGCCAGCAGCTTAAACCGGTACAATGAGCAGTTCTTC.

In this sample, this clonotype turned up many times. The chain combines TRBV20-1 with TRBJ2-4; 11 nucleotides match TRBD1. Trimming cost V 3 bases and J 0 bases; bases outside gene matches: 10. Germline values: CDR1 DFQATT, CDR2 SNEGSKA (reference sequence). The CDR3 loop spans 18 amino acids. In DNA form, the CDR3 reads TGCAGTGCTAGCCCGGGACAGGGGGTCGGGGGAGCCAAAAACATTCAGTACTTC. Translated, it gives CSASPGQGVGGAKNIQYF.

This clonotype was found many times. The chain joins TRBV20-1 to TRBJ2-7; 11 bases align to TRBD2. Germline V gives CDR1 DFQATT, CDR2 SNEGSKA (reference sequence). With 6 bases clipped from V and 5 bases from J, the junction kept 9 bases outside the gene matches. CDR3 length: 14 amino acids. The CDR3: CSAVDSGGADEQYF. CDR3 DNA sequence: TGCAGTGCCGTAGATAGCGGGGGGGCCGACGAGCAGTACTTC.

This clonotype was counted ten times or more. The chain combines TRBV7-2 with TRBJ1-6; D is unclear. The germline gives CDR1 SGHTA, CDR2 FQGNSA. With 0 bases removed from V and 5 bases from J, the gap between germline ends came to 8 bases. The CDR3 loop spans 15 amino acids. CDR3 amino acids: CASSLARADNSPLHF. CDR3 in DNA: TGTGCCAGCAGCTTAGCGCGGGCTGATAATTCACCCCTCCACTTT.

This clonotype appeared many times. The chain recombines TRBV20-1 with TRBJ2-1, with D tentatively TRBD1 (5 bases). Trimming removed 3 bases at V and 7 bases at J, with 19 bases between. Per the germline V gene, CDR1 is DFQATT and CDR2 is SNEGSKA (reference sequence). This CDR3 comprises 15 residues. The CDR3 is CSARLGGATDNEQFF. Here the CDR3 DNA reads TGCAGTGCTAGGTTGGGTGGGGCTACGGATAATGAGCAGTTCTTC.